This TCR beta chain was captured by sequencing in a study of blood T cell repertoires in COVID-19. Study details: Specimens from acute and convalescent COVID-19 originated in the United States, Italy and Spain. Sample material is recorded as cDNA or gDNA derived from T cells, B-cell-depleted T cells, or PBMCs.

Per the authors' pipeline: Reference gene primer amplification gave nucleated cell count estimates. Generated by immunoSEQ multiplex PCR, the TCRdb table keeps only in-frame clones and is missing some. Clone size and the V and J calls come from that table; the DNA yielded D and trimming. The sample comprises more than 250,000 clones, about 86% of which are singletons, and around 1.2% rests with the top ten. The ends were cut back, 8 bases at V and 1 base at J, with 17 bases in the middle. Germline CDR1 reads MNHEY; CDR2 reads SVGAGI. The CDR3 is made up of 15 amino acids. The chain has TRBV6-5 and TRBJ1-1, with a weak D call TRBD1 (5 bases). This sequence was found in a woman between 45 and 60 years old with acute or convalescent COVID-19. The sequenced sample was peripheral blood. CDR3 coding DNA: TGTGCCAGCGGCGTGCAGGGTCTTTCGAACACTGAAGCTTTCTTT. Its protein is CASGVQGLSNTEAFF.